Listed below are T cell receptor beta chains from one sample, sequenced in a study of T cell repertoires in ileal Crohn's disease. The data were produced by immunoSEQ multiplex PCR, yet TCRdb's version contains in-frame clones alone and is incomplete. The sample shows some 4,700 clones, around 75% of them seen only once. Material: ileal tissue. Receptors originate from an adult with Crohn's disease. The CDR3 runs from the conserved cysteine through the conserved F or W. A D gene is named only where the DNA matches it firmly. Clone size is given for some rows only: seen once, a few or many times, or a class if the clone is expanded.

CDR3nt: TGTGCCACCAGCAGAGCGGGGAGTGGTGAAAAACTGTTTTTT
CDR3aa: CATSRAGSGEKLFF
j_gene: TRBJ1-4
d_gene: NA
v_gene: TRBV15
abundance: NA

CDR3nt: TGCGCCAGCAGCTTGCAGGCAGCCCCGTACAATGAGCAGTTCTTC
CDR3aa: CASSLQAAPYNEQFF
j_gene: TRBJ2-1
d_gene: NA
v_gene: TRBV5-1
abundance: NA

CDR3nt: TGTGCCAGCAGTAACGCTCAGGGGAGAGAGCTGTTTTTT
CDR3aa: CASSNAQGRELFF
j_gene: TRBJ2-2
d_gene: NA
v_gene: TRBV7-3
abundance: NA

CDR3nt: TGTGCCAGCGGACAGGGACGAGGCTACACCTTC
CDR3aa: CASGQGRGYTF
j_gene: TRBJ1-2
d_gene: TRBD1
v_gene: TRBV6-5
abundance: NA

CDR3nt: TGTGCCAGCAGCTTAGGACTAGCTCGGGCGGATACGCAGTATTTT
CDR3aa: CASSLGLARADTQYF
j_gene: TRBJ2-3
d_gene: TRBD2
v_gene: TRBV7-8
abundance: few

CDR3nt: TGTGCCAGCAGCTTAGACCCGTCCTACGGGGTAGTCCAAGAGACCCAGTACTTC
CDR3aa: CASSLDPSYGVVQETQYF
j_gene: TRBJ2-5
d_gene: NA
v_gene: TRBV11-2
abundance: NA

CDR3nt: TGCGCCACCGAGGCGACGGACAGGAGCGGCTACACCTTC
CDR3aa: CATEATDRSGYTF
j_gene: TRBJ1-2
d_gene: TRBD1
v_gene: TRBV5-1
abundance: NA

CDR3nt: TGTGCCAGCAGTGAAGACATTAGCGGGGGGGTAAATACGCAGTATTTT
CDR3aa: CASSEDISGGVNTQYF
j_gene: TRBJ2-3
d_gene: TRBD2
v_gene: TRBV2
abundance: NA

CDR3nt: TGTGCCAGCAGCCCCGGACAGGATTACAATCAGCCCCAGCATTTT
CDR3aa: CASSPGQDYNQPQHF
j_gene: TRBJ1-5
d_gene: TRBD1
v_gene: TRBV7-2
abundance: NA

CDR3nt: TGCGCCAGCAAAGGAGTGACAGGTCGGGACACTGAAGCTTTCTTT
CDR3aa: CASKGVTGRDTEAFF
j_gene: TRBJ1-1
d_gene: NA
v_gene: TRBV5-1
abundance: NA

CDR3nt: TGTGCCAGCAGCTTATCGTGGGGCGAAGAGACCCAGTACTTC
CDR3aa: CASSLSWGEETQYF
j_gene: TRBJ2-5
d_gene: NA
v_gene: TRBV5-4
abundance: NA

CDR3nt: TGTGCCAGCAGCCCCCGGGACAGAAGCTACAATGAGCAGTTCTTC
CDR3aa: CASSPRDRSYNEQFF
j_gene: TRBJ2-1
d_gene: TRBD1
v_gene: TRBV9
abundance: NA

CDR3nt: TGCGCCAGCATGGACGGACAGGGTGATCAGCCCCAGCATTTT
CDR3aa: CASMDGQGDQPQHF
j_gene: TRBJ1-5
d_gene: TRBD1
v_gene: TRBV10-2
abundance: NA

CDR3nt: TGTGCCAGCAAGCACAGGACCGATACTAATGAAAAACTGTTTTTT
CDR3aa: CASKHRTDTNEKLFF
j_gene: TRBJ1-4
d_gene: NA
v_gene: TRBV7-9
abundance: NA

CDR3nt: TGTGCCAGCAGTACCTCGTGGAGAGGAAACACCATATATTTT
CDR3aa: CASSTSWRGNTIYF
j_gene: TRBJ1-3
d_gene: NA
v_gene: TRBV28
abundance: few

CDR3nt: TGTGCCACCAGCAGAGGACAGGCCGAAAGGGGCTACACCTTC
CDR3aa: CATSRGQAERGYTF
j_gene: TRBJ1-2
d_gene: NA
v_gene: TRBV15
abundance: NA

CDR3nt: TGCGCCAGCAGCCGTAGACAGGGGGACTACAATGAGCAGTTCTTC
CDR3aa: CASSRRQGDYNEQFF
j_gene: TRBJ2-1
d_gene: TRBD1
v_gene: TRBV4-3
abundance: NA

CDR3nt: TGTGCCAGTAGAGGACTGGGGGCGCGGGAGCAGTACTTC
CDR3aa: CASRGLGAREQYF
j_gene: TRBJ2-7
d_gene: NA
v_gene: TRBV19
abundance: once

CDR3nt: TGTGCCAGCAGCCCTCAAGGGACAGGGGACGAGCAGTACTTC
CDR3aa: CASSPQGTGDEQYF
j_gene: TRBJ2-7
d_gene: TRBD1
v_gene: TRBV2
abundance: large

CDR3nt: TGTGCCAGCAGCCCTACAGGGGCCGGGGAGCTGTTTTTT
CDR3aa: CASSPTGAGELFF
j_gene: TRBJ2-2
d_gene: TRBD1
v_gene: TRBV5-4
abundance: once

CDR3nt: TGCACCAGCAGCTCCCGACTAGCCCGCGTACTGGTTCAGTACTTC
CDR3aa: CTSSSRLARVLVQYF
j_gene: TRBJ2-4
d_gene: NA
v_gene: TRBV1
abundance: once

CDR3nt: TGTGCCAGCAGCTTAAGGGACAGGGGAGGAAAGACCCAGTACTTC
CDR3aa: CASSLRDRGGKTQYF
j_gene: TRBJ2-5
d_gene: TRBD1
v_gene: TRBV7-8
abundance: NA

CDR3nt: TGCGCCAGCAGCACAGGGACTAGCGGGAGCGGGGAGACCCAGTACTTC
CDR3aa: CASSTGTSGSGETQYF
j_gene: TRBJ2-5
d_gene: TRBD2
v_gene: TRBV5-1
abundance: few

CDR3nt: TGCGCCAGCAGCTTTTCCGGAGACGAGCAGTACTTC
CDR3aa: CASSFSGDEQYF
j_gene: TRBJ2-7
d_gene: NA
v_gene: TRBV5-1
abundance: few

CDR3nt: TGTGCCAGCAGCTTAGAATCGGCCGGGGAGCTGTTTTTT
CDR3aa: CASSLESAGELFF
j_gene: TRBJ2-2
d_gene: NA
v_gene: TRBV7-2
abundance: NA

CDR3nt: TGTGCCAGCAGTTTACGGGGGGGAGAGACCCAGTACTTC
CDR3aa: CASSLRGGETQYF
j_gene: TRBJ2-5
d_gene: TRBD2
v_gene: TRBV27
abundance: NA

CDR3nt: TGTGCCTGGAGTATTCCTTGGACAGGGAGGAATTCACCCCTCCACTTT
CDR3aa: CAWSIPWTGRNSPLHF
j_gene: TRBJ1-6
d_gene: TRBD1
v_gene: TRBV30
abundance: once

CDR3nt: TGTGCCAGCTCGGACAGGGGGCGCGGTGAAGCTTTCTTT
CDR3aa: CASSDRGRGEAFF
j_gene: TRBJ1-1
d_gene: TRBD1
v_gene: TRBV18
abundance: NA

CDR3nt: TGTGCCAGCAGTTTACAGAGTATGGATGGCTACACCTTC
CDR3aa: CASSLQSMDGYTF
j_gene: TRBJ1-2
d_gene: NA
v_gene: TRBV5-4
abundance: NA

CDR3nt: TGCGCCAGCAGCATCCCGGGACAGACTAACTATGGCTACACCTTC
CDR3aa: CASSIPGQTNYGYTF
j_gene: TRBJ1-2
d_gene: TRBD1
v_gene: TRBV5-1
abundance: NA

CDR3nt: TGTGCCAGCAGTGAATGGGAGGGGCGCGAGCAGTACTTC
CDR3aa: CASSEWEGREQYF
j_gene: TRBJ2-7
d_gene: TRBD2
v_gene: TRBV25-1
abundance: NA

CDR3nt: TGCGCCAGCAGAGGTTTGCCAATACGAGCGGGAGGCGTGGCAAACACAGATACGCAGTATTTT
CDR3aa: CASRGLPIRAGGVANTDTQYF
j_gene: TRBJ2-3
d_gene: TRBD2
v_gene: TRBV5-1
abundance: NA

CDR3nt: TGTGCCAGCTCACCACGCGGGAGAGGGGAGCTGTTTTTT
CDR3aa: CASSPRGRGELFF
j_gene: TRBJ2-2
d_gene: TRBD2
v_gene: TRBV18
abundance: NA

CDR3nt: TGTGCCAGCAGCTTATCCGCTAGCAAAAACATTCAGTACTTC
CDR3aa: CASSLSASKNIQYF
j_gene: TRBJ2-4
d_gene: NA
v_gene: TRBV7-2
abundance: NA

CDR3nt: TGTGCCAGTAGTATAGCCCACAATCAGCCCCAGCATTTT
CDR3aa: CASSIAHNQPQHF
j_gene: TRBJ1-5
d_gene: NA
v_gene: TRBV19
abundance: NA

CDR3nt: TGTGCCAGCAGCTTAGGGGACAGGGGGTCCTATGGCTACACCTTC
CDR3aa: CASSLGDRGSYGYTF
j_gene: TRBJ1-2
d_gene: TRBD1
v_gene: TRBV7-9
abundance: NA

CDR3nt: TGTGCCACCAGCAACTTACAGGGGGCTAACGAGCAGTACTTC
CDR3aa: CATSNLQGANEQYF
j_gene: TRBJ2-7
d_gene: TRBD1
v_gene: TRBV15
abundance: NA

CDR3nt: TGTGCCAGCAGCTTAGCCGGACAGCTAAATCAGCCCCAGCATTTT
CDR3aa: CASSLAGQLNQPQHF
j_gene: TRBJ1-5
d_gene: NA
v_gene: TRBV7-2
abundance: NA

CDR3nt: TGTGCCAGCAGTGTTATGTCGACAGGGAACACTGAAGCCTTCTTT
CDR3aa: CASSVMSTGNTEAFF
j_gene: TRBJ1-1
d_gene: TRBD1
v_gene: TRBV6-1
abundance: NA

CDR3nt: TGTGCCAGCAGCTTTGGACAGGGAAATTCACCCCTCCACTTT
CDR3aa: CASSFGQGNSPLHF
j_gene: TRBJ1-6
d_gene: TRBD1
v_gene: TRBV11-1
abundance: NA

CDR3nt: TGCGCCAGCAGCTCTGGGAATACAGGGTTTCAAGGGTCCTACGAGCAGTACTTC
CDR3aa: CASSSGNTGFQGSYEQYF
j_gene: TRBJ2-7
d_gene: NA
v_gene: TRBV5-1
abundance: NA

CDR3nt: TGTGCCAGTAGTATCGCGGGGTCGGATACGCAGTATTTT
CDR3aa: CASSIAGSDTQYF
j_gene: TRBJ2-3
d_gene: NA
v_gene: TRBV19
abundance: NA

CDR3nt: TGTGCCAGCAGCGTAGGGCTAGCGGGAGGATCGGGAGAGACCCAGTACTTC
CDR3aa: CASSVGLAGGSGETQYF
j_gene: TRBJ2-5
d_gene: TRBD2
v_gene: TRBV9
abundance: NA

CDR3nt: TGTGCCAGCAGTGTCCTCCACGAGCAGTACTTC
CDR3aa: CASSVLHEQYF
j_gene: TRBJ2-7
d_gene: NA
v_gene: TRBV2
abundance: NA

CDR3nt: TGCGCCAGCAGCCCCGGGACAGGGGGATTGGAGCAGTACTTC
CDR3aa: CASSPGTGGLEQYF
j_gene: TRBJ2-7
d_gene: TRBD1
v_gene: TRBV5-1
abundance: few

CDR3nt: TGTGCCAGCAGTTTCACCTACAGGGACGAGCAGTACTTC
CDR3aa: CASSFTYRDEQYF
j_gene: TRBJ2-7
d_gene: NA
v_gene: TRBV27
abundance: NA

CDR3nt: TGTGCCAGCAGCGTAGAGGTCCGAGGGAACACTGAAGCTTTCTTT
CDR3aa: CASSVEVRGNTEAFF
j_gene: TRBJ1-1
d_gene: NA
v_gene: TRBV9
abundance: NA